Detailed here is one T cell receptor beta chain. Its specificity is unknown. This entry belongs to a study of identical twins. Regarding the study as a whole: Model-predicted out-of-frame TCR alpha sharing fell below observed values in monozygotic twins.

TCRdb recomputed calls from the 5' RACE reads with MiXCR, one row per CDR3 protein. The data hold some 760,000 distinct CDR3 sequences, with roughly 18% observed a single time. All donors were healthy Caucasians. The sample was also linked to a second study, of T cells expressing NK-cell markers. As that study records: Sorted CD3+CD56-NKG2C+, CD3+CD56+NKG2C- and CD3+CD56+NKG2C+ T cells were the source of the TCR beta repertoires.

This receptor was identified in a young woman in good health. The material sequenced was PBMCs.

The CDR3 spells CAWSSLTIAGGAYNEQFF. The DNA of the CDR3 is TGTGCCTGGAGTTCCTTAACTATAGCGGGAGGAGCCTACAATGAGCAGTTCTTC. The gene calls are TRBV30 and TRBJ2-1; 10 bases line up with TRBD2. Trimming at V came to 2 bases and at J to 2 bases, leaving 12 bases not matched to a gene. The CDR3 covers 18 residues. The germline CDR1 and CDR2 sequences are GTSNPN and SVGIG (reference sequence).